The next 2 T cell receptor beta chains were all read from a single sample in a study of Graves' ophthalmopathy and Graves' hyperthyroidism. Using RNA transcripts, the TCR beta CDR3 regions were amplified. First-round RT-PCR with HTBI primers preceded a second-round multiplex PCR. TCRdb re-derived calls from the multiplex PCR reads in MiXCR, one entry per CDR3 protein. Among about 340,000 distinct CDR3 sequences listed, 15% to 20% were seen once. Sequenced sample: peripheral blood. Receptors originate from an adult man with Graves' ophthalmopathy.

This clonotype was picked up many times. The chain employs TRBV7-2 and TRBJ2-7; 7 bases match TRBD2. V was pared by 4 bases and J by 2 bases, with 17 bases of the junction left unmatched. The germline V gene encodes CDR1 SGHTA and CDR2 FQGNSA. This CDR3 region has 18 residues. CDR3: CASSSPKWAASGTYEQYF. CDR3 nucleotide sequence: TGTGCCAGCAGCTCGCCTAAGTGGGCGGCTAGCGGCACCTACGAGCAGTACTTC.

This clonotype was seen ten or more times. The chain recombines TRBV20-1 with TRBJ2-5; D is uncertain. The V gene's germline CDR1 is DFQATT and CDR2 SNEGSKA (reference sequence). The V end lost 5 bases, the J end lost 3 bases, and 7 bases lay between the germline ends. The CDR3 has 11 residues. The CDR3 sequence: CSAWTEETQYF. Here the CDR3 DNA reads TGCAGTGCTTGGACGGAAGAGACCCAGTACTTC.